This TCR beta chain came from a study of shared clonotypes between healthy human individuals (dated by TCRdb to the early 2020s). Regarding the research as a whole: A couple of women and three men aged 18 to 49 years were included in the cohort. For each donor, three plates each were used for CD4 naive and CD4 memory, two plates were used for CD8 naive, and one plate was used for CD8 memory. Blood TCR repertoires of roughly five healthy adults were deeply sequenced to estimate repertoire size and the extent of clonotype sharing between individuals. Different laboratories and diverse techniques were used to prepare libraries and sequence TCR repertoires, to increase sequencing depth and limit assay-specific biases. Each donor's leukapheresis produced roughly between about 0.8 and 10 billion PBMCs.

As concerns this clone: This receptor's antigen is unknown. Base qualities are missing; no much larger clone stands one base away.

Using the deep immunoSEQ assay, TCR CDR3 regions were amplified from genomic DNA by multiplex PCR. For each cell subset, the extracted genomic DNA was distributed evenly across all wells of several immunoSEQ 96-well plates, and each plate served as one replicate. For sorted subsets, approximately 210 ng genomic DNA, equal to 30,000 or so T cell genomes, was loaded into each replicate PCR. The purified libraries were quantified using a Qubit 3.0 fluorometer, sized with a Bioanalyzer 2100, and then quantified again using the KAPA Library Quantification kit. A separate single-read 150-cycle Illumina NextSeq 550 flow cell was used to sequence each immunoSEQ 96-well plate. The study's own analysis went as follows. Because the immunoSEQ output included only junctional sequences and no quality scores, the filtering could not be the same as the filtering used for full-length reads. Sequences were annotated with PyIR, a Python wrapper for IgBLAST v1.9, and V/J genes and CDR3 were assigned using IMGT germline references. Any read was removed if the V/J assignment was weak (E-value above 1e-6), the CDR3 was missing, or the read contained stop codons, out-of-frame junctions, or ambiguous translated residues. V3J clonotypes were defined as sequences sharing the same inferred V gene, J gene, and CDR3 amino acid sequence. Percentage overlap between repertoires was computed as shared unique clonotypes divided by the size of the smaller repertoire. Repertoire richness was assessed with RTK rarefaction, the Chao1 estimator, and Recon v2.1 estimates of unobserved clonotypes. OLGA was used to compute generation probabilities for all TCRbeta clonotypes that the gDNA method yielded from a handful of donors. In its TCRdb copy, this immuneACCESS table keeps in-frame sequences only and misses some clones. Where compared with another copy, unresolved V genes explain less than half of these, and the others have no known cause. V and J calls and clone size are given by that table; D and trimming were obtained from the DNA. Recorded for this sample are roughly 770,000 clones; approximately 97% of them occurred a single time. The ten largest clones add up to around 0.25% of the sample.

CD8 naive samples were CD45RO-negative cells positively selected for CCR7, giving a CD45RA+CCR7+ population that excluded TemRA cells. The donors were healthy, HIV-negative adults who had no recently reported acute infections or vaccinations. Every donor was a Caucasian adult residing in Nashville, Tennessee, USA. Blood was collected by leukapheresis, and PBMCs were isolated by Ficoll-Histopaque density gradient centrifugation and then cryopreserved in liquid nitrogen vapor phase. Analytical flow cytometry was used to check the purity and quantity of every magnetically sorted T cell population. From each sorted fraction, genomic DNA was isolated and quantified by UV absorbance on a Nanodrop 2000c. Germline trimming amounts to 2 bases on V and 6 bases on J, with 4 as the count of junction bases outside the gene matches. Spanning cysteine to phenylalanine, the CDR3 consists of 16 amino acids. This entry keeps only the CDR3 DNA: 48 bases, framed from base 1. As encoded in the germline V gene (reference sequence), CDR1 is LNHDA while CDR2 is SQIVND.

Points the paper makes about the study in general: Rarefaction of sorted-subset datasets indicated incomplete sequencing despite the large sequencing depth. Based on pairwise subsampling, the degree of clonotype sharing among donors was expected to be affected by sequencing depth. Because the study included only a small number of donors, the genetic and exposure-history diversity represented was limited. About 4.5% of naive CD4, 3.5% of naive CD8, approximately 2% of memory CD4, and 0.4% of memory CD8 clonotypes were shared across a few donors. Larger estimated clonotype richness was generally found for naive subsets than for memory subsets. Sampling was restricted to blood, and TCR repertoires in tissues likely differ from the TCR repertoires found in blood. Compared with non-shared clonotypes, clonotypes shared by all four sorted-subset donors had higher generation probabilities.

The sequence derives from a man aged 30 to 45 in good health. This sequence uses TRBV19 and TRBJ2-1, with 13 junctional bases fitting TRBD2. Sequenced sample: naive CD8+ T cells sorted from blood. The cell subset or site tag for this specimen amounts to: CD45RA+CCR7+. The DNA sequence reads TGTGCCAGTAGTATATTGACTAGCGGGAGGTCCAATGAGCAGTTCTTC. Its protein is CASSILTSGRSNEQFF. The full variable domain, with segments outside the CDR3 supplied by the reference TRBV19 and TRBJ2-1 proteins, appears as DGGITQSPKYLFRKEGQNVTLSCEQNLNHDAMYWYRQDPGQGLRLIYYSQIVNDFQKGDIAEGYSVSREKKESFPLTVTSAQKNPTAFYLCASSILTSGRSNEQFFGPGTRLTVL.